This T cell receptor (beta chain) was recorded in a study of blood T cell repertoires in COVID-19. This clone occurred once. The method was immunoSEQ multiplex PCR; TCRdb's version includes in-frame clones alone and lacks a portion of them. Of around 81,000 clones in the sample, 65% to 90% were seen once. The clonotype originates from an elderly man with acute or convalescent COVID-19. Sequencing was performed on peripheral blood.

The CDR3 coding sequence is TGTGCCGCCTTAGACAGGGAGGGCAATCAGCCCCAGCATTTT. Its translation is CAALDREGNQPQHF. The chain is built from TRBV6-6 and TRBJ1-5; 7 bases line up with TRBD1. The trim removed 11 bases at V and 2 bases at J, leaving 9 bases unmatched. CDR3 length: 14 residues. Per germline, CDR1 MNHNY and CDR2 SVGAGI (reference sequence).